Listed below are T cell receptor beta chains from one sample, sequenced in a study of blood T cells in healthy people across ages. In TCRdb, the 5' RACE reads were re-called with MiXCR into one record per CDR3 protein. In the table there are about 400,000 distinct CDR3 sequences, approximately 52% of which are singletons. The sample comprised blood. The receptor source for this set is a man in his fifties or sixties in good health. CDR3s include the opening cysteine and the closing phenylalanine or tryptophan. The D gene is left open where the match is weak. Clone size appears in some rows only: once, few, many, or a class for an expanded clone.

TRBJ2-3 . TRBV29-1 TRBD2 TGCAGCGGCAAGCGGGGGGGTCGAATAGATACGCAGTATTTT CSGKRGGRIDTQYF
TRBJ2-7 once TRBV5-1 . TGCGCCAGCAGCTTGGACGGCTTATACGAGCAGTACTTC CASSLDGLYEQYF
TRBJ1-6 . TRBV4-3 . TGCGCCAGCAGCCAAGATAGTACGGCGAATTCACCCCTCCACTTT CASSQDSTANSPLHF
TRBJ1-2 many TRBV18 . TGTGCCAGCTCACCACCAAGTAACTATGGCTACACCTTC CASSPPSNYGYTF
TRBJ1-2 many TRBV3-1 . TGTGCCAGCAGCCGTAGGGGGAGTTCAGCCAACTATGGCTACACCTTC CASSRRGSSANYGYTF
TRBJ1-4 many TRBV5-1 TRBD1 TGCGCCAGCAGCCCGGGAGCGACAGGGGTGGGTGAAAAACTGTTTTTT CASSPGATGVGEKLFF
TRBJ1-2 few TRBV12-3/TRBV12-4 . TGTGCCAGCAGTTTAGTCAGATCTAAAGGCTACACCTTC CASSLVRSKGYTF
TRBJ1-2 . TRBV5-6 . TGTGCCAGCAGCCCGCGGGTGAGCTATGGCTACACCTTC CASSPRVSYGYTF
TRBJ1-4 . TRBV20-1 . TGCAGTGCTAGAGACCACGGGGTTTCTAATGAAAAACTGTTTTTT CSARDHGVSNEKLFF
TRBJ2-7 . TRBV3-1 . TGTGCCAGCAGCCACCTGTCCTACGAGCAGTACTTC CASSHLSYEQYF
TRBJ2-3 many TRBV29-1 . TGCAGCGTTAGGTCGGCAGGACTCACAGATACGCAGTATTTT CSVRSAGLTDTQYF
TRBJ2-5 . TRBV5-1 . TGCGCCAGCAGCTTGGAGAGGGGACGGGAGACCCAGTACTTC CASSLERGRETQYF
TRBJ2-3 few TRBV7-3 . TGTGCCAGCAGCCCGACTCCTTCTAGCACAGATACGCAGTATTTT CASSPTPSSTDTQYF
TRBJ2-5 . TRBV3-1 . TGTGCCAGCAGCCAAAAGACGGACGGCCAAGAGACCCAGTACTTC CASSQKTDGQETQYF
TRBJ2-3 . TRBV30 . TGTGCCTGGAGTGTTTCAGGGGCCACAGATACGCAGTATTTT CAWSVSGATDTQYF
TRBJ2-7 . TRBV20-1 . TGCAGTGCTCGGGGGCTAGCGAATTCCTACGAGCAGTACTTC CSARGLANSYEQYF
TRBJ2-7 many TRBV6-5 . TGTGCCAGCAGCCGGACAATTACCTACGAGCAGTACTTC CASSRTITYEQYF
TRBJ2-6 few TRBV15 . TGTGCCACCAGCAGGGCCACAGGTACTGGGGCCAACGTCCTGACTTTC CATSRATGTGANVLTF
TRBJ2-7 . TRBV4-3 TRBD1 TGCGCCAGCAGCCAAGATCGCGACAGGGCCCGGGAGCAGTACTTC CASSQDRDRAREQYF
TRBJ2-5 few TRBV7-9 . TGTGCCAGCAGCTCCCGTTCGGGGGTACGGGAGACCCAGTACTTC CASSSRSGVRETQYF
TRBJ2-3 . TRBV7-2 TRBD2 TGTGCCAGCAGGGGAGCGGGAGGTACAGATACGCAGTATTTT CASRGAGGTDTQYF
TRBJ2-5 . TRBV3-1 TRBD2 TGTGCCAGCAGCCCGGGACTAGCGGGCCCAGAGACCCAGTACTTC CASSPGLAGPETQYF
TRBJ1-2 . TRBV12-3/TRBV12-4 TRBD1 TGTGCCAGCAGTCCCCAGGGGGAAGCGGCCTATGGCTACACCTTC CASSPQGEAAYGYTF
TRBJ1-4 once TRBV30 TRBD1 TGTGCCGGCGGACAGGGGGGAAAACTGTTTTTT CAGGQGGKLFF
TRBJ2-3 . TRBV18 . TGTGCCAGCTCACTTATGGCCTTGGATACGCAGTATTTT CASSLMALDTQYF
TRBJ2-1 . TRBV14 . TGTGCCAGCAGCCCGCGGGACTTCTTAGGCTACAATGAGCAGTTCTTC CASSPRDFLGYNEQFF
TRBJ2-7 . TRBV3-1 TRBD1 TGTGCCAGCAGGTTACGGACAGGGCCCTACGAGCAGTACTTC CASRLRTGPYEQYF
TRBJ2-7 . TRBV30 . TGTGCCTCCCCTGGGGAAAACCCCTACGAGCAGTACTTC CASPGENPYEQYF
TRBJ2-7 few TRBV25-1 . TGTGCCAGCAGAGGAGACTATGGGTCCTACGAGCAGTACTTC CASRGDYGSYEQYF
TRBJ1-5 few TRBV28 . TGTGCGTCCGGGGGGGGCAATCAGCCCCAGCATTTT CASGGGNQPQHF
TRBJ2-5 once TRBV3-1 . TGTGCCAGCAGCCAACTCAGGGCCCAAGAGACCCAGTACTTC CASSQLRAQETQYF
TRBJ2-3 few TRBV20-1 TRBD2 TGCAGTGCTTCGACTAGCGGGCCGTCCGCAGATACGCAGTATTTT CSASTSGPSADTQYF
TRBJ2-5 . TRBV10-3 . TGTGCCACAAGTGTAGGGGAGAGCTTAGAGCAGTACTTC CATSVGESLEQYF
TRBJ2-7 . TRBV10-3 TRBD2 TGTGCCACCCAGGGTAGCGGGATAATTCTTGAGCAGTACTTC CATQGSGIILEQYF
TRBJ1-1 . TRBV6-2/TRBV6-3 . TGTGCCAGCAGTTGGGGTGGTAGTGAAGCTTTCTTT CASSWGGSEAFF
TRBJ2-1 . TRBV6-2/TRBV6-3 TRBD2 TGTGCCAGCAGGGGAGGGACCCTCAATGAGCAGTTCTTC CASRGGTLNEQFF
TRBJ1-5 . TRBV12-3/TRBV12-4 TRBD1 TGTGCCAGCAGTCGACAGGGGACTAATCAGCCCCAGCATTTT CASSRQGTNQPQHF
TRBJ2-1 . TRBV6-5 . TGTGCCAGCAGGTACTGGGACAACCCCCACAATGAGCAGTTCTTC CASRYWDNPHNEQFF
TRBJ2-5 . TRBV7-8 TRBD2 TGTGCCAGCAGCCCACGGGGGTCGGCGGGAGGGTTAGAGACCCAGTACTTC CASSPRGSAGGLETQYF
TRBJ2-1 . TRBV7-9 TRBD2 TGTGCCAGCAGTCGACTAGCGGGAGGGCCCGATGAGCAGTTCTTC CASSRLAGGPDEQFF
TRBJ2-3 . TRBV5-6 TRBD2 TGTGCCAGCAGAGAGCGGGGGGGCGGGGATACGCAGTATTTT CASRERGGGDTQYF
TRBJ2-7 . TRBV20-1 TRBD1 TGCAGTGCTAGCGCCGGGACAGGGGGCTTAGAGCAGTACTTC CSASAGTGGLEQYF
TRBJ2-5 . TRBV20-1 TRBD2 TGCAGTCCTGTACTAGCGGGACTACGGGAGACCCAGTACTTC CSPVLAGLRETQYF
TRBJ1-2 . TRBV24-1 . TGTGCCACCAGCCCGGGACGGATGAACTATGGCTACACCTTC CATSPGRMNYGYTF
TRBJ1-6 once TRBV13 . TGTGCCAGCAGCTCGGGGACACACAATTCACCCCTCCACTTT CASSSGTHNSPLHF
TRBJ1-2 . TRBV28 . TGTGCCAGCAGTGTCGGCTATGGCTACACCTTC CASSVGYGYTF
TRBJ2-7 few TRBV24-1 TRBD1 TGTGCCGCTTCGGGACAGGCTCACAACGAGCAGTACTTC CAASGQAHNEQYF
TRBJ2-5 . TRBV12-3/TRBV12-4 . TGTGCCAGCAGCCCCGGCCCCCAAAACACCGAAGAGTACTTC CASSPGPQNTEEYF
TRBJ2-5 . TRBV9 TRBD2 TGTGCCAGCAGCGTCCGGACTAGCGGCTCTCAAGAGACCCAGTACTTC CASSVRTSGSQETQYF